This TCR beta chain comes out of a study of blood T cell repertoires in COVID-19. Turning to the study itself: Sources were T cells, B-cell-depleted T cells, or PBMCs; the material itself was cDNA or gDNA.

Source study methods: Amplification of reference gene primers provided the estimated nucleated cell counts. Generated by immunoSEQ multiplex PCR, the TCRdb table keeps only in-frame clones and is missing some. D and trimming were read from the DNA, whereas the V and J calls and clone size are those reported in that table. The profile shows about 16,000 clones, about 88% of them singletons. Trimming removed 1 base from V and 4 bases from J, with 11 bases in between. CDR3 length equals 15 residues. Germline CDR1 is SGHTA and CDR2 is FQGNSA. On this clone: Other DNA sequences from this sample encode an identical CDR3 as well.

Sequenced: peripheral blood. The sequence derives from a human donor in a cohort sampled during active COVID-19. This sequence joins TRBV7-2 and TRBJ1-5; maybe TRBD1 (5 bases). The CDR3 sequence: CASSLGQGRNQPQHF. DNA of the CDR3: TGTGCCAGCAGCTTAGGGCAGGGAAGGAATCAGCCCCAGCATTTT.